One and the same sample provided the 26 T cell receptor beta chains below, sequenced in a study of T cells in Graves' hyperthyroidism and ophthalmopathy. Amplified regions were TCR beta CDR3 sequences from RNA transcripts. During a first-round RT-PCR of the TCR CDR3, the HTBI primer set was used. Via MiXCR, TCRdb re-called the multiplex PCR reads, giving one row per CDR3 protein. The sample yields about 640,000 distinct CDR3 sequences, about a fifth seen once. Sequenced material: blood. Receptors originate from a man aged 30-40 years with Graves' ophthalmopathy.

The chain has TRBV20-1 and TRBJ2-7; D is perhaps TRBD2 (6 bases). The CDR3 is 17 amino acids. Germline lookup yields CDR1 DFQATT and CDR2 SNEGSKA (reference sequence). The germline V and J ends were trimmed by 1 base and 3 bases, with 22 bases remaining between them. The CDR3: CSARVPLGRDSHYEQYF. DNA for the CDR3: TGCAGTGCTAGAGTGCCCCTCGGGCGGGATTCCCACTACGAGCAGTACTTC.

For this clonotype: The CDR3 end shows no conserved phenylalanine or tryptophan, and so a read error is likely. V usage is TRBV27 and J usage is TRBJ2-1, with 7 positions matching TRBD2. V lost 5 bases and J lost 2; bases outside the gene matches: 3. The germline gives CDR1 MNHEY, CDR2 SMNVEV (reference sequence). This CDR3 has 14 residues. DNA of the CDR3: TGTGCCAGCAGTAGAGCGGGAACCTACAATGAGCAGTTCCTC. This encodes CASSRAGTYNEQFL.

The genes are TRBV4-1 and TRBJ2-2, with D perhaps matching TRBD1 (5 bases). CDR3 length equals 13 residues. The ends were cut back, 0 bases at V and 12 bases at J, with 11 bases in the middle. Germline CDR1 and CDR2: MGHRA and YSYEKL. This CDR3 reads CASSQEAGSKLFF. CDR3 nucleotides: TGCGCCAGCAGCCAAGAAGCAGGGTCTAAGCTGTTTTTT.

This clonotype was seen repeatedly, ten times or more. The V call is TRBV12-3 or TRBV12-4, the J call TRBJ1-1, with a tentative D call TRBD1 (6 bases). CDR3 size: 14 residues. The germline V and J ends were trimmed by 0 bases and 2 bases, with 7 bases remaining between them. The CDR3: CASSLAGGNTEAFF. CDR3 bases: TGTGCCAGCAGTTTAGCAGGGGGAAACACTGAAGCTTTCTTT.

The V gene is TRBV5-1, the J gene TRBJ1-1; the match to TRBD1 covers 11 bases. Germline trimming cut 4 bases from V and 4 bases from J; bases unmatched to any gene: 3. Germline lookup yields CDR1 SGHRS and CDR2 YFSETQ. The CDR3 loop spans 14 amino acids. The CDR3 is CASSVGQGATEAFF. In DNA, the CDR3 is TGCGCCAGCAGCGTCGGACAGGGGGCCACTGAAGCTTTCTTT.

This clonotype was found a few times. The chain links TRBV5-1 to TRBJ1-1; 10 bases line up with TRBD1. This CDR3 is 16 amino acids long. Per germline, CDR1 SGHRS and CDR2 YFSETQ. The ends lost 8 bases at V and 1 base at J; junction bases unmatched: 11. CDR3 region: CASTALGQGGNTEAFF. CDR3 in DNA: TGCGCCAGTACTGCCTTAGGACAGGGGGGGAACACTGAAGCTTTCTTT.

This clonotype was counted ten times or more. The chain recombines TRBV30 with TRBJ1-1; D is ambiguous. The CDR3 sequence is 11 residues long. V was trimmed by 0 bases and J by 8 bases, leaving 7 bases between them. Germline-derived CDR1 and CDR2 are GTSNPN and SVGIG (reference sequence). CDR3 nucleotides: TGTGCCTGGAGTGTAAGCAGGGAAGCTTTCTTT. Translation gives CAWSVSREAFF. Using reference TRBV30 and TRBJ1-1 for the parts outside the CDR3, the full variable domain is SQTIHQWPATLVQPVGSPLSLECTVEGTSNPNLYWYRQAAGRGLQLLFYSVGIGQISSEVPQNLSASRPQDRQFILSSKKLLLSDSGFYLCAWSVSREAFFGQGTRLTVV.

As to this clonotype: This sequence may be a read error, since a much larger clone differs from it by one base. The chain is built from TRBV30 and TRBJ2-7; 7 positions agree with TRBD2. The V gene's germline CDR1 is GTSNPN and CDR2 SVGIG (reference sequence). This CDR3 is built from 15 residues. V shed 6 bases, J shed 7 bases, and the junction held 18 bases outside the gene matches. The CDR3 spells CACSRGAGTSGEQYF. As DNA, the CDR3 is TGTGCCTGCTCACGAGGAGCGGGGACTTCGGGGGAGCAGTACTTC.

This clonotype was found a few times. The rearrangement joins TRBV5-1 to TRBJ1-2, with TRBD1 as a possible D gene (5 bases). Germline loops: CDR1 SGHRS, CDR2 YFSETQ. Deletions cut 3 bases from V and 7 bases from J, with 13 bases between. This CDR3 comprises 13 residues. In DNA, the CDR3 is TGCGCCAGCAGCTCCGCTGGGGCCCTTGGCTACACCTTC. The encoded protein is CASSSAGALGYTF.

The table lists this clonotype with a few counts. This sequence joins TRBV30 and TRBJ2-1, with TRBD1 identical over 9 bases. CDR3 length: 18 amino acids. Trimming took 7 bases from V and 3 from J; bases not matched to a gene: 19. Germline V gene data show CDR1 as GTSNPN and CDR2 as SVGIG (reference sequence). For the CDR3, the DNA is TGTGCCTTGTCGCGGACAGGGGTAGGACTAGAGATCTACAATGAGCAGTTCTTC. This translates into CALSRTGVGLEIYNEQFF.

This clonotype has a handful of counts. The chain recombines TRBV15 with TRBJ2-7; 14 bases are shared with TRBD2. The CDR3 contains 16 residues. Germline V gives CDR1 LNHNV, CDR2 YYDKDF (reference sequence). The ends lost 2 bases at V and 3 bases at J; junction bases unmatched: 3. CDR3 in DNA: TGTGCCACCAGCAGACCGGGACTAGCGGGAGACTACGAGCAGTACTTC. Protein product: CATSRPGLAGDYEQYF.

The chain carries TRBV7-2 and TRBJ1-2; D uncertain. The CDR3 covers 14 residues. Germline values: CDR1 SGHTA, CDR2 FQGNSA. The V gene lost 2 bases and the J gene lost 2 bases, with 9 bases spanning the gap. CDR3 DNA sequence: TGTGCCAGCAGCTTATTAGGAAGAAACTATGGCTACACCTTC. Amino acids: CASSLLGRNYGYTF.

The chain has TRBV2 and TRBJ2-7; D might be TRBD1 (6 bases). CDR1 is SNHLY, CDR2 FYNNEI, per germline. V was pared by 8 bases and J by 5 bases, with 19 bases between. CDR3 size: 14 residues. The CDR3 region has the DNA TGTGCCAGCGATGCCGGCAGGGGAATCCACGAGCAGTACTTC. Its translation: CASDAGRGIHEQYF.

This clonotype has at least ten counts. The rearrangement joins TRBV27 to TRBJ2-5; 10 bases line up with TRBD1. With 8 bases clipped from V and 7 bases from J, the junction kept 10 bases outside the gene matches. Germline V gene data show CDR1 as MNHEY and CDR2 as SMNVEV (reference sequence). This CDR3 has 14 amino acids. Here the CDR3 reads CASQRTGGVGTQYF. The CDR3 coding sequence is TGTGCCAGCCAAAGGACAGGGGGGGTCGGGACCCAGTACTTC.

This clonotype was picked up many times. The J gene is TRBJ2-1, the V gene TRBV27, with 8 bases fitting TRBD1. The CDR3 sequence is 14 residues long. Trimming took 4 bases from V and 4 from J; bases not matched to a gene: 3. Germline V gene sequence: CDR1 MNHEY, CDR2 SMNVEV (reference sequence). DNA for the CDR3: TGTGCCAGCAGTTATCAGGGGGCTTACAATGAGCAGTTCTTC. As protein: CASSYQGAYNEQFF.

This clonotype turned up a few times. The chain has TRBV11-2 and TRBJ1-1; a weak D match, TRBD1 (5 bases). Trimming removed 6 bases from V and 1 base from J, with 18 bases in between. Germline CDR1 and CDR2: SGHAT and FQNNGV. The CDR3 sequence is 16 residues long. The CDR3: CASRHSGDPGNTEAFF. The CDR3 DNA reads TGTGCCAGCAGACACTCCGGGGACCCGGGGAACACTGAAGCTTTCTTT.

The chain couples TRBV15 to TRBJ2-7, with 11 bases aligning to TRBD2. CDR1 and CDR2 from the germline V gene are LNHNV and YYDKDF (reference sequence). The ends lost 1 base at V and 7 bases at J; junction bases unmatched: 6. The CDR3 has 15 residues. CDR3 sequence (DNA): TGTGCCACCAGCAGAGGCCCGGGACTAGCGGAGGAGCAGTACTTC. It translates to CATSRGPGLAEEQYF. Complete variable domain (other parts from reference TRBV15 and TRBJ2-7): DAMVIQNPRYQVTQFGKPVTLSCSQTLNHNVMYWYQQKSSQAPKLLFHYYDKDFNNEADTPDNFQSRRPNTSFCFLDIRSPGLGDTAMYLCATSRGPGLAEEQYFGPGTRLTVT.

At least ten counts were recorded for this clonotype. The CDR3 sequence: CASSPGVAGADTQYF. The CDR3 DNA reads as TGTGCCAGCAGCCCCGGGGTAGCGGGAGCGGATACGCAGTATTTT. The chain recombines TRBV11-2 with TRBJ2-3; 9 positions match TRBD2. The V gene's germline CDR1 is SGHAT and CDR2 FQNNGV. J was trimmed by 6 bases and V by 5 bases; bases with no gene match: 9. The CDR3 loop spans 15 amino acids.

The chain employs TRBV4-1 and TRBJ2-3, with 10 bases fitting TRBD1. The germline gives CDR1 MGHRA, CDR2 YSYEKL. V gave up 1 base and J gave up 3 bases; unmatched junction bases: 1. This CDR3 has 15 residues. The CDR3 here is CASSQGDRGTDTQYF. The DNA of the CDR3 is TGCGCCAGCAGCCAAGGGGACAGGGGTACAGATACGCAGTATTTT.

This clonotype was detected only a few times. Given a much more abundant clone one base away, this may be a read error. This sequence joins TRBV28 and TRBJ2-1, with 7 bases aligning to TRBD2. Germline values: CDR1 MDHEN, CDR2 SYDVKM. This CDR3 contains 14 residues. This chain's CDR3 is CASSLRLADNGQFF. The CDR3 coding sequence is TGTGCCAGCAGTTTGAGGCTAGCGGACAATGGGCAGTTCTTC. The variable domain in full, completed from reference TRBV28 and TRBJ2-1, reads DVKVTQSSRYLVKRTGEKVFLECVQDMDHENMFWYRQDPGLGLRLIYFSYDVKMKEKGDIPEGYSVSREKKERFSLILESASTNQTSMYLCASSLRLADNGQFFGPGTRLTVL.

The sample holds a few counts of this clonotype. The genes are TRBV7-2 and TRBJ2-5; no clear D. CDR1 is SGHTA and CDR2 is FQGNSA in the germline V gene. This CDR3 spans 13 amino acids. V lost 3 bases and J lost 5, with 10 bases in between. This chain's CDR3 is CASSFGYRETQYF. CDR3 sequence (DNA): TGTGCCAGCAGCTTCGGGTATAGGGAGACCCAGTACTTC.

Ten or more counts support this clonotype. The CDR3 is CASSSGTGELFF. The CDR3 coding sequence is TGTGCCAGCAGCTCGGGGACCGGGGAGCTGTTTTTT. The chain carries TRBV28 and TRBJ2-2; D might be TRBD2 (5 bases). With 6 bases removed from V and 5 bases from J, the gap between germline ends came to 7 bases. This CDR3 spans 12 amino acids. Germline V gene lookup returns CDR1 MDHEN and CDR2 SYDVKM.

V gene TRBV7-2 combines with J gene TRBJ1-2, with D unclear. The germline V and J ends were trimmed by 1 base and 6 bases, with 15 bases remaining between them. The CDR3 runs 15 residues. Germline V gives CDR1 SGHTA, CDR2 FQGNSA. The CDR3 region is CASSLDRGVQHGYTF. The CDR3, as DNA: TGTGCCAGCAGCTTAGACCGCGGGGTCCAACATGGCTACACCTTC.

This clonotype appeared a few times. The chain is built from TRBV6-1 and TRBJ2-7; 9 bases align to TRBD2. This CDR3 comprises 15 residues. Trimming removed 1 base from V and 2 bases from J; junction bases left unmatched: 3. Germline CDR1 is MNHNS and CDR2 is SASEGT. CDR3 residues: CASSEVAGAAYEQYF. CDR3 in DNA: TGTGCCAGCAGTGAAGTAGCGGGAGCTGCCTACGAGCAGTACTTC.

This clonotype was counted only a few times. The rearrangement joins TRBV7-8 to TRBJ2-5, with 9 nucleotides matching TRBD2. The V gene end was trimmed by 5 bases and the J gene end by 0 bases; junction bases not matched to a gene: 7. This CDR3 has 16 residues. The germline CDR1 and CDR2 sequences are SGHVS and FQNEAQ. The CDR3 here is CASSHRLAAYQETQYF. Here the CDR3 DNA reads TGTGCCAGCAGCCATAGACTAGCGGCATACCAAGAGACCCAGTACTTC.

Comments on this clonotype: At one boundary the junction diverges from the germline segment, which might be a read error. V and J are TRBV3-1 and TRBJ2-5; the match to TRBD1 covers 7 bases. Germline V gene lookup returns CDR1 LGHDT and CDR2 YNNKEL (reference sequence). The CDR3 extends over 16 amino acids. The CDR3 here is CASSQGTAPNKETQYF. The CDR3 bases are TGCGCCAGCAGCCAAGGGACAGCCCCGAACAAAGAGACCCAGTACTTC.